This T cell receptor beta chain emerged from a study of beta chain features in type 1 diabetes (dated by TCRdb to 2017 to 2018). Broadly, across the study: Patients and healthy donors did not differ in mean age, gender distribution, total cell number or subset yield. A total of 90 million to 130 million sorted cells were examined across all samples, and a strong correlation was observed between cell number per subset and RNA yield. Regulatory and stem cell-like memory subsets were obtained from only 8 patients and roughly eight healthy donors, while naive and central memory subsets were obtained from all 28 donors. In the study, recently diagnosed type 1 diabetes patients and matched healthy donors were compared on the TCRB repertoires of their sorted circulating CD4+ T cell subsets. Broader findings and caveats from the paper: Shorter templates might be favored by PCR, yet because patient and control samples were amplified and corrected together, any such skew would affect both groups equally. HLA sub-analyses involved small numbers of individuals, so any influence of HLA type on TCRB rearrangement remained unresolved. At VDJ recombination sites, type 1 diabetes patients had fewer insertions and more deleted nucleotides, which implies abnormalities in thymic rearrangement. A moderate but significant shortening of TCRB CDR3 length was observed in type 1 diabetes patients in all four CD4+ subsets. Because cDNA was sequenced instead of genomic DNA, activated cells with high expression could be over-represented, although the groups did not differ in activation or CD3 levels. Naive, central memory and regulatory TCRB repertoires appeared more similar among patients than among healthy donors.

On this clone itself: Its antigen specificity is not known. One base away there is no much larger clone; base qualities are not given.

V and J lose 5 bases and 3 bases, and a span of 12 bases separates them. From a lookup of the germline V gene, CDR1 and CDR2 are SQVTM and ANQGSEA. The CDR3 sequence holds 13 residues, the cysteine and phenylalanine included. Here the CDR3 DNA is all that survives: 39 bases in frame from base 1. Each donor gave one peripheral blood draw, roughly 120 mL on average, collected into heparinised tubes. A BD FACSAria II and a panel including CD45RO, CCR7, CD25, CD127, CD95 and CD27 were used to sort naive, central memory, regulatory and stem cell-like memory CD4+ T cells. Every sorted population had a purity above 95%. PBMCs were separated immediately by Lymphoprep density gradient centrifugation and were stained directly, without being cultured. Samples were stained and sorted in pairs, with one healthy donor and one patient per experiment, so that batch effects were minimized. The entire amount of isolated RNA was reverse transcribed using the High Capacity cDNA Reverse Transcription Kit, so the sequenced TCRB transcripts were expressed ones. Naive, central memory and regulatory T cell samples underwent deep immunoSEQ sequencing, averaging about 3.57 million total reads per sample. After sorted cells were lysed in RLT buffer, RNA was extracted with DNase-treated RNeasy Micro or Mini kits, with the choice depending on cell number. To prevent cross-contamination, every cell subset was processed on its own, while patient and healthy donor samples were processed together. Using the immunoSEQ multiplex PCR, TCRB sequences were amplified from cDNA into 87-bp fragments spanning the CDR3 region. The amplicons were sequenced using the Illumina HiSeq platform. In the source study's methods: PCR bias was computationally corrected using synthetic template baselines, reads within Hamming distance 2 were collapsed, and singletons that could not be merged were discarded. Reads were aligned against IMGT to assign V, D and J genes, CDR3 length and insertions or deletions at six rearrangement sites. Within each subset, clonotype counts were normalized to the number of sorted cells before true diversity and Gini coefficients were calculated with the tcR R package. The overlap coefficient, calculated on TCRB nucleotide sequences, was used to quantify repertoire sharing. As a proxy for the pre-selection repertoire, out-of-frame TCRB sequences from naive cells were analyzed. TCRdb took this table from immuneACCESS and kept in-frame rearrangements with V and J called. Such tables lack part of the clones; where checked against another copy, unresolved V genes explain under half of the gap, and the rest is unexplained. Clonal size and the V and J genes are those of that table, whereas D and trimming came from the DNA. The sample records roughly 250,000 clones, roughly 70% of which are singletons. The ten largest account for around 0.05% of the sample.

The rearrangement joined TRBV29-1 to TRBJ2-3; TRBD2 is a weak D gene call, 6 bases matching. This clonotype was obtained from a man in his thirties or forties in good health. The sequenced material came from naive CD4+ T cells from blood. The sample's cell subset or site label, decoded: true naive CD4+ T cells. CDR3 protein: CSVRGTLTDTQYF. The DNA sequence reads TGCAGCGTTCGAGGGACTTTGACAGATACGCAGTATTTT.